This TCR beta chain was obtained from a study of human T cells and chemical hapten exposure. Noted time point: patch test 1, 2 weeks after DPC sensitization. The treatment: therapeutic diphenylcyclopropenone sensitization with weekly scalp DPC. Someone pulled total RNA out of unfractionated whole blood. The V gene's germline CDR1 is SGHRS and CDR2 YFSETQ. The CDR3 sequence is 14 residues long. V was shortened by 0 bases and J by 6 bases, with 12 bases between the two germline ends. TCRdb ran MiXCR on the RACE reads and lists one entry per CDR3 protein. The repertoire includes 79,000 or so distinct CDR3 sequences, 25% to 40% of them detected once, and over 7.5% sits in the top ten. In its sample, this clonotype was seen a few times.

This chain links TRBV5-1 with TRBJ1-2, with a weak D call TRBD1 (5 bases). This TCR was sampled from a man in his forties with alopecia areata. Some clones in this sample may be carry-over from other donors' samples. The starting material was whole blood, obtained in connection with sensitization to the hapten diphenylcyclopropenone (DPC). CDR3 sequence reads: CASSLALLGDGYTF. The CDR3 bases are TGCGCCAGCAGCTTGGCTCTACTAGGGGATGGCTACACCTTC. Looking up the rest from reference TRBV5-1 and TRBJ1-2 gives the full variable domain: KAGVTQTPRYLIKTRGQQVTLSCSPISGHRSVSWYQQTPGQGLQFLFEYFSETQRNKGNFPGRFSGRQFSNSRSEMNVSTLELGDSALYLCASSLALLGDGYTFGSGTRLTVV.